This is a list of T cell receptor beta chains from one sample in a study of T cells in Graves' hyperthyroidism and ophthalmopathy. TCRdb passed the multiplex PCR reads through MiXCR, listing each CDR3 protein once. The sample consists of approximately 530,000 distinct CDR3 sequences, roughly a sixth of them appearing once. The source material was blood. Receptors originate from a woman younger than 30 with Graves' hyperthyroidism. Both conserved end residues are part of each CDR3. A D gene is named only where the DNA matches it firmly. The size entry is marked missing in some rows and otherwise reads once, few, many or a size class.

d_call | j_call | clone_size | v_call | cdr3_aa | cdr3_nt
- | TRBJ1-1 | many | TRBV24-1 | CATSDLWGTEAFF | TGTGCCACCAGTGATTTGTGGGGGACTGAAGCTTTCTTT
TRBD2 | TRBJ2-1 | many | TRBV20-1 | CSASSLAVTNEQFF | TGCAGTGCTAGCAGCCTAGCGGTCACGAATGAGCAGTTCTTC
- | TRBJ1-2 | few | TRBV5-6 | CASNRVEGNYGYTF | TGTGCCAGCAACCGCGTGGAGGGGAACTATGGCTACACCTTC
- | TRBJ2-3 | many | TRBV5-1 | CASSLRLATPSTDTQYF | TGCGCCAGCAGCTTGAGGCTAGCAACTCCTAGCACAGATACGCAGTATTTT
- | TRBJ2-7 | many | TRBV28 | CATYYEQYF | TGTGCCACCTACTACGAGCAGTACTTC
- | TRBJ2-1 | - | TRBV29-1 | CSVFVGNEQFF | TGCAGCGTGTTTGTAGGCAATGAGCAGTTCTTC
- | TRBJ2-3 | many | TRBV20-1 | CSARDPGLSTDTQYF | TGCAGTGCTAGAGATCCCGGGTTAAGCACAGATACGCAGTATTTT
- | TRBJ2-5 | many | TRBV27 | CASRPFHPGEKTQYF | TGTGCCAGCAGACCGTTCCACCCGGGGGAGAAGACCCAGTACTTC
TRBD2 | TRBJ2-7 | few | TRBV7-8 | CASSLEGTGGSREQYF | TGTGCCAGCAGCTTAGAGGGAACGGGAGGTTCCCGCGAGCAGTACTTC
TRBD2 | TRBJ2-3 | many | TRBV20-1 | CSATAGYTDTQYF | TGCAGTGCGACAGCGGGATACACAGATACGCAGTATTTT
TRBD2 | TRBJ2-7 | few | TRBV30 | CAWSALGALAGGSGEQYF | TGTGCCTGGAGTGCGCTAGGGGCCCTAGCGGGAGGGAGCGGCGAGCAGTACTTC
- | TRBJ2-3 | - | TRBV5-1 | CASSWRTSTDTQYF | TGCGCCAGCAGTTGGCGGACAAGCACAGATACGCAGTATTTT
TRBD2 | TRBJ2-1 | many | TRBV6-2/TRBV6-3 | CASSYGLAGQEQFF | TGTGCCAGCAGTTACGGGCTAGCGGGCCAAGAGCAGTTCTTC
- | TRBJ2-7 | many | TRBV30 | CAWSVGRGSYEQYF | TGTGCCTGGAGTGTAGGTAGGGGATCCTACGAGCAGTACTTC
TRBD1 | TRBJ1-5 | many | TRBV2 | CASSANRGLGNQPQHF | TGTGCCAGCAGTGCGAACAGGGGGCTTGGCAATCAGCCCCAGCATTTT
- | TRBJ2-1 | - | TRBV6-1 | CASSESRQYGSNEQFF | TGTGCCAGCAGTGAAAGTCGCCAGTACGGTAGTAATGAGCAGTTCTTC
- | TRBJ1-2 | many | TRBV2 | CASSNLNYGYTF | TGTGCCAGCAGTAACCTAAACTATGGCTACACCTTC
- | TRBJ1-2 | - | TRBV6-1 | CASSSGGNPPGYTF | TGTGCCAGCAGCTCTGGGGGGAATCCACCGGGCTACACCTTC
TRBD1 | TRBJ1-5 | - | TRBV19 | CASTTRGQGAGPQAQHF | TGTGCCAGTACCACGAGGGGACAGGGGGCGGGTCCACAGGCCCAGCATTTT